This T cell receptor beta chain was found in a study of T-cell reconstitution after alpha-beta-depleted transplantation in children. Preparation of the TCRbeta library was carried out with unique molecular identifiers. A single record per CDR3 protein comes from TCRdb applying MiXCR to the PCR reads. The sample shows hundreds of thousands of distinct CDR3 sequences, roughly 15% of them seen only once. In this sample, this clonotype turned up a few times. The TCR originated in a human donor who donated a stem cell graft to a child with acute myeloid leukemia. Here the sequenced sample was PBMCs from the stem cell graft donor, taken from the stem cell graft.

CDR3 nucleotide sequence: TGTGCCATCAGTGAGTCAACCCCGGCGGATACGCAGTATTTT. This encodes CAISESTPADTQYF. The rearrangement links TRBV10-3 to TRBJ2-3; no definite D call. The CDR3 has 14 amino acids. Trimming removed 0 bases from V and 6 bases from J, with 10 bases in between. Germline-derived CDR1 and CDR2 are ENHRY and SYGVKD.